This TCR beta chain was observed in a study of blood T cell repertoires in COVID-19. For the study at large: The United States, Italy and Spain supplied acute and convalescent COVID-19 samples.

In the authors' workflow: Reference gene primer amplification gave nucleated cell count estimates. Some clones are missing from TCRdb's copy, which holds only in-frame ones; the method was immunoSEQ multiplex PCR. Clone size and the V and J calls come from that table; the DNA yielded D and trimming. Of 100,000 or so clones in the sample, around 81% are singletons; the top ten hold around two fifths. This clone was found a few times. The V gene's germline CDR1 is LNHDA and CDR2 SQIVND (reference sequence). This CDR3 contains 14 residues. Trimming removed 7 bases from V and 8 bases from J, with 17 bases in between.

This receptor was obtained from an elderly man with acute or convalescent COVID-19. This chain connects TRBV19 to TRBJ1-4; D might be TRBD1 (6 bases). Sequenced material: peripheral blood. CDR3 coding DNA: TGTGCCAGTACCACACAGGGTACGGGGGAAAAACTGTTTTTT. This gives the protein CASTTQGTGEKLFF.